The clone carrying this T cell receptor beta chain showed up many times. Its specificity is unknown. The data were taken from a study of regulatory T cells in long-lasting Graves disease. There are 11 residues in the CDR3. Trimming cost V 2 bases and J 3 bases, with 1 base left between them. Germline-derived CDR1 and CDR2 are KGHSH and LQKENI. The time point was: persistent/refractory GD, antithyroid drugs over 5 years with positive TRAb. The authors made the TCR library using RNA they extracted from PBMCs. Points from the study as a whole: It was in persistent disease that TRBV28, TRBJ1-2 and TRBJ2-5 were favored.

Libraries of TCR beta came from iRepertoire HTBI primers plus Arm-PCR of CDR3 regions. Each CDR3 protein gets one entry after TCRdb re-called the multiplex PCR reads with MiXCR. The sample includes about 430,000 distinct CDR3 sequences, about 21% of them seen just once. The sample in question was peripheral blood mononuclear cells (PBMCs), obtained when the disease was refractory, from a patient treated with antithyroid drugs. The clonotype comes from a female donor with Graves disease. The chain links TRBV18 to TRBJ2-5; D not certain. The CDR3, as DNA: TGTGCCAGCTCACCAGAAGAGACCCAGTACTTC. This codes for CASSPEETQYF.